Shown below are 30 T cell receptor beta chains from a single sample sequenced in a study of cytomegalovirus exposure and HLA in healthy donors. With 60 Vbeta and 13 Jbeta primers, the PCR was carried out. Here immunoSEQ multiplex PCR was the method, and the copy in TCRdb shows in-frame clones only, minus some. The repertoire holds roughly 280,000 clones, with around two thirds as singletons. Specimen: PBMCs. These receptors were collected from a female donor in good health and CMV-seronegative.

This chain links TRBV5-1 with TRBJ2-2; 8 bases line up with TRBD2. With 4 bases clipped from V and 6 bases from J, the junction kept 8 bases outside the gene matches. From germline, CDR1 is SGHRS and CDR2 YFSETQ. The CDR3 runs 15 residues. CDR3 loop: CASSQDSGKSGELFF. In DNA, the CDR3 is TGCGCCAGCAGCCAGGATAGCGGGAAGTCCGGGGAGCTGTTTTTT.

For the CDR3, the DNA is TGTGCCAGCAGCGTTTCGGGAGGGGGGGGCTCCTACGAGCAGTACTTC. Translated: CASSVSGGGGSYEQYF. The V gene is TRBV9, the J gene TRBJ2-7; TRBD2 agrees at 8 bases. The V gene end was trimmed by 2 bases and the J gene end by 0 bases; junction bases not matched to a gene: 7. The CDR3 contains 16 residues. The germline V gene has CDR1 SGDLS and CDR2 YYNGEE.

This clone was observed a few times. The CDR3 bases are TGTGCCAGTAGTCCCTACGGCACTAGCGGGAGTCGTTACGAGCAGTACTTC. Translation gives CASSPYGTSGSRYEQYF. V is TRBV19 and J is TRBJ2-7, with 11 nucleotides matching TRBD2. The junction had 13 bases not matched to a gene; V was cut back by 5 bases and J by 4 bases. This CDR3 has 17 residues. Germline CDR1 LNHDA, CDR2 SQIVND (reference sequence).

V usage is TRBV28 and J usage is TRBJ2-7, with D perhaps TRBD2 (7 bases). From germline, CDR1 is MDHEN and CDR2 SYDVKM. CDR3 size: 15 residues. The V and J ends lost 4 bases and 7 bases respectively, with 20 bases between them. In DNA, the CDR3 is TGTGCCAGCAGTTCCCTGAGGGGGGGACTGGGTGAGCAGTACTTC. The encoded protein is CASSSLRGGLGEQYF.

This clone was counted a few times. The V call is TRBV6-5, the J call TRBJ2-2; tentatively, D is TRBD1 (5 bases). The CDR3 is 14 residues long. Trimming removed 2 bases from V and 3 bases from J, with 7 bases in between. Germline V lookup: CDR1 MNHEY, CDR2 SVGAGI. The CDR3 DNA reads as TGTGCCAGCAGTTACAAGGGGTACACCGGGGAGCTGTTTTTT. Translation gives CASSYKGYTGELFF.

The chain combines TRBV2 with TRBJ1-1; the match to TRBD1 covers 7 bases. Trimming took 6 bases from V and 0 from J; bases not matched to a gene: 10. The CDR3 loop spans 16 amino acids. From germline, CDR1 is SNHLY and CDR2 FYNNEI. The DNA of the CDR3 is TGTGCCAGCAGAGGGGGCACTAAAACTATGAACACTGAAGCTTTCTTT. It specifies CASRGGTKTMNTEAFF.

The V and J genes are TRBV5-6 and TRBJ1-2; 7 bases line up with TRBD1. Germline CDR1 reads SGHDT; CDR2 reads YYEEEE. The CDR3 runs to 14 residues. J gave up 4 bases and V 4 bases, and 7 bases lay outside the gene matches. CDR3 nucleotides: TGTGCCAGCAGCCTTGAGACAGGGAGCTATGGCTACACCTTC. Residues: CASSLETGSYGYTF. The full variable domain, with the rest looked up from reference TRBV5-6 and TRBJ1-2, is DAGVTQSPTHLIKTRGQQVTLRCSPKSGHDTVSWYQQALGQGPQFIFQYYEEEERQRGNFPDRFSGHQFPNYSSELNVNALLLGDSALYLCASSLETGSYGYTFGSGTRLTVV.

This clone appeared a few times. The chain recombines TRBV5-5 with TRBJ1-1; 8 bases are shared with TRBD1. V lost 4 bases to trimming and J lost 4 bases; unmatched junction nucleotides: 3. Per the germline V gene, CDR1 is SGHKS and CDR2 is YYEKEE (reference sequence). The CDR3 has 13 residues. CDR3 sequence (DNA): TGTGCCAGCAGCCCGGGGACAGGCACTGAAGCTTTCTTT. It translates to CASSPGTGTEAFF.

This clone was observed once. The chain recombines TRBV28 with TRBJ2-7, with 10 bases matching TRBD2. Germline assignment: CDR1 MDHEN and CDR2 SYDVKM. V lost 3 bases and J lost 5; bases outside the gene matches: 7. The CDR3 loop spans 15 amino acids. For the CDR3, the DNA is TGTGCCAGCAGTTTTAATCTAGCGGGAGATAACGAGCAGTACTTC. Translated, it gives CASSFNLAGDNEQYF. The whole variable domain, remainder taken from reference TRBV28 and TRBJ2-7, is DVKVTQSSRYLVKRTGEKVFLECVQDMDHENMFWYRQDPGLGLRLIYFSYDVKMKEKGDIPEGYSVSREKKERFSLILESASTNQTSMYLCASSFNLAGDNEQYFGPGTRLTVT.

The chain couples TRBV11-3 to TRBJ2-5; D unclear. The J call may be faulty, since TRBJ2-7 better matches the DNA end. The germline V gene encodes CDR1 SGHNT and CDR2 YENEEA. The CDR3 is made up of 14 amino acids. The CDR3 here is CASSSPWGSYEQYF. The CDR3 coding sequence is TGTGCCAGCAGCTCCCCTTGGGGCTCCTACGAGCAGTACTTC.

This clone showed up just a few times. Distinct nucleotide sequences in the sample also encode this CDR3. This rearrangement joins TRBV9 to TRBJ2-7; the match to TRBD2 covers 9 bases. In germline, CDR1 is SGDLS, CDR2 YYNGEE. The ends lost 0 bases at V and 3 bases at J; junction bases unmatched: 4. The CDR3 runs to 15 residues. The CDR3 loop is CASSVAASGDYEQYF. Written as DNA, the CDR3 is TGTGCCAGCAGCGTAGCGGCTAGCGGGGACTACGAGCAGTACTTC.

Comments on this clone: It is unclear where the CDR3 begins or ends on the DNA, so no DNA is shown, and the CDR3 is as TCRdb lists it. The CDR3 region is CASSTSSQGQTYEQYF. The rearrangement uses TRBV28 and TRBJ2-7; TRBD1 was called by the table and not checked on the DNA. CDR1 is MDHEN and CDR2 is SYDVKM in the germline V gene. Including both end residues, the CDR3 is 16 amino acids long.

The chain links TRBV30 to TRBJ2-6; D might be TRBD2 (6 bases). The ends were cut back, 4 bases at V and 1 base at J, with 11 bases in the middle. CDR3 length equals 15 residues. CDR1 is GTSNPN, CDR2 SVGIG, per germline (reference sequence). The CDR3 loop is CAWTVGGSGANVLTF. The CDR3 nucleotides read TGTGCCTGGACCGTGGGGGGATCTGGGGCCAACGTCCTGACTTTC.

This clone was found a few times. V is TRBV7-2 and J is TRBJ2-1; D is possibly TRBD1 (8 bases). Trimming cost V 5 bases and J 4 bases, with 21 bases left between them. The germline V gene has CDR1 SGHTA and CDR2 FQGNSA. The CDR3 loop spans 17 amino acids. CDR3 bases: TGTGCCAGCAGCCCCGGGACAGGCGTGGGGGGGTACAATGAGCAGTTCTTC. Translation gives CASSPGTGVGGYNEQFF.

V gene TRBV6-1 combines with J gene TRBJ2-7, with 10 bases matching TRBD2. This CDR3 has 15 residues. Trimming took 6 bases from V and 0 from J; bases not matched to a gene: 5. Germline values: CDR1 MNHNS, CDR2 SASEGT. The DNA of the CDR3 is TGTGCCAGCAGAGACAGCGGGAGGGCCTCCTACGAGCAGTACTTC. It encodes CASRDSGRASYEQYF.

In DNA, the CDR3 is TGCGCCAGCAGCTTGGGCTACAGGGGGCCTGACACCTACGAGCAGTACTTC. Translating it yields CASSLGYRGPDTYEQYF. The chain couples TRBV5-1 to TRBJ2-7; 9 bases line up with TRBD1. The V gene end was trimmed by 0 bases and the J gene end by 2 bases; junction bases not matched to a gene: 9. Germline assignment: CDR1 SGHRS and CDR2 YFSETQ. CDR3 length: 17 amino acids.

The chain uses TRBV28 and TRBJ1-1; D not resolved. The CDR3 length is 12 residues. Germline assignment: CDR1 MDHEN and CDR2 SYDVKM. V lost 2 bases to trimming and J lost 8 bases, with 9 bases between them. CDR3 sequence reads: CASSLGSREAFF. The CDR3 nucleotides read TGTGCCAGCAGTTTAGGAAGCAGGGAAGCTTTCTTT.

The chain uses TRBV28 and TRBJ2-2, with D unclear. The germline V gene has CDR1 MDHEN and CDR2 SYDVKM. The CDR3 is 16 residues long. V shed 1 base and J shed 0 bases, with 9 bases lying between them. The CDR3 nucleotides are TGTGCCAGCAGTTTATACGGCAGCGCGAACACCGGGGAGCTGTTTTTT. As protein: CASSLYGSANTGELFF.

This clone was seen a single time. The chain is built from TRBV2 and TRBJ2-3; D gene ambiguous. The CDR3 runs 13 residues. Between the trimmed V and J ends, which lost 1 base and 3 bases, there was a span of 5 bases. The germline V gene encodes CDR1 SNHLY and CDR2 FYNNEI. The CDR3 reads CASSEDRTDTQYF. As DNA, the CDR3 is TGTGCCAGCAGTGAAGACCGGACAGATACGCAGTATTTT.

The chain employs TRBV11-2 and TRBJ2-7, with unresolved D. Between the trimmed V and J ends, which lost 1 base and 3 bases, there was a span of 10 bases. This CDR3 has 14 amino acids. From germline, CDR1 is SGHAT and CDR2 FQNNGV. CDR3 sequence (DNA): TGTGCCAGCAGCTTAGGCCCAGAGGACTACGAGCAGTACTTC. Its protein product is CASSLGPEDYEQYF. The entire variable domain, with the rest obtained from reference TRBV11-2 and TRBJ2-7, is as follows: EAGVAQSPRYKIIEKRQSVAFWCNPISGHATLYWYQQILGQGPKLLIQFQNNGVVDDSQLPKDRFSAERLKGVDSTLKIQPAKLEDSAVYLCASSLGPEDYEQYFGPGTRLTVT.

The chain employs TRBV7-6 and TRBJ2-1; 7 nucleotides line up with TRBD2. The germline CDR1 and CDR2 sequences are SGHVS and FNYEAQ. CDR3 length: 14 residues. V lost 5 bases to trimming and J lost 8 bases; unmatched junction nucleotides: 9. The chain's CDR3 is CASSPQLADDEQFF. As DNA, the CDR3 is TGTGCCAGCAGCCCACAGCTAGCGGATGATGAGCAGTTCTTC.

The CDR3 DNA is TGTGCCAGCAGCCCGAGACAAGGGGGCACCGGGGAGCTGTTTTTT. It is translated as CASSPRQGGTGELFF. The gene calls are TRBV7-2 and TRBJ2-2; D is possibly TRBD1 (6 bases). Germline V gives CDR1 SGHTA, CDR2 FQGNSA. Trimming stripped 5 bases from V and 4 bases from J, with 14 bases between. The CDR3 loop spans 15 amino acids.

A single count supports this clone. The chain uses TRBV6-5 and TRBJ2-7; 10 bases are shared with TRBD2. The CDR3 consists of 15 residues. Germline V gives CDR1 MNHEY, CDR2 SVGAGI. Trimming removed 3 bases from V and 7 bases from J; junction bases left unmatched: 9. CDR3 loop: CASSYRSGRASEQYF. As DNA, the CDR3 is TGTGCCAGCAGTTATCGAAGCGGGAGGGCGAGTGAGCAGTACTTC.

Concerning this clone: The same CDR3 is also encoded by other DNA sequences in this sample. This rearrangement joins TRBV30 to TRBJ1-1, with D unclear. Between the trimmed V and J ends, which lost 0 bases and 2 bases, there was a span of 7 bases. From germline, CDR1 is GTSNPN and CDR2 SVGIG (reference sequence). This CDR3 spans 13 amino acids. The DNA for the CDR3 is TGTGCCTGGAGTGTACGCAGAAACACTGAAGCTTTCTTT. This translates into CAWSVRRNTEAFF.

The rearrangement uses TRBV5-5 and TRBJ1-5; a weak D match, TRBD1 (5 bases). CDR3 length: 14 residues. Trimming removed 1 base from V and 10 bases from J, with 15 bases in between. Germline-derived CDR1 and CDR2 are SGHKS and YYEKEE (reference sequence). CDR3 nucleotides: TGTGCCAGCAGCTTGTACTTAGGAGGGGAACCCCAGCATTTT. This encodes CASSLYLGGEPQHF.

CDR3 nucleotide sequence: TGTGCCAGCAGCACCTCCGGGACTAGCGCGCTAGCCAATGAGCAGTTCTTC. Translated, it gives CASSTSGTSALANEQFF. The V and J genes are TRBV7-8 and TRBJ2-1; TRBD2 matches 10 bases. With 5 bases clipped from V and 6 bases from J, the junction kept 13 bases outside the gene matches. This CDR3 comprises 17 residues. CDR1 and CDR2 (germline): SGHVS, FQNEAQ.

V and J are TRBV2 and TRBJ2-3, with D possibly TRBD2 on 5 matching bases. CDR1 and CDR2 from the germline V gene are SNHLY and FYNNEI. Deletions cut 4 bases from V and 0 bases from J, with 8 bases between. The CDR3 extends over 14 amino acids. In nucleotides, the CDR3 is TGTGCCAGCAGTGTCCTAGCTAGCACAGATACGCAGTATTTT. It yields the protein CASSVLASTDTQYF.

The rearrangement links TRBV28 to TRBJ1-4, with 9 nucleotides matching TRBD1. This CDR3 is 19 amino acids long. Germline assignment: CDR1 MDHEN and CDR2 SYDVKM. Trimming cost V 1 base and J 2 bases; bases outside gene matches: 11. CDR3 residues: CASSLLAGQGLITNEKLFF. The CDR3 nucleotides are TGTGCCAGCAGTTTATTAGCCGGACAGGGGTTGATCACTAATGAAAAACTGTTTTTT.

This clone was seen only a few times. The sample carries other DNA sequences with the same CDR3. The chain joins TRBV5-1 to TRBJ2-3, with TRBD2 as a possible D gene (6 bases). Germline CDR1 reads SGHRS; CDR2 reads YFSETQ. The CDR3 length is 15 residues. V dropped 2 bases and J dropped 2 bases, with 12 bases sitting between them. The CDR3 sequence: CASSLPAGSTDTQYF. In nucleotides, the CDR3 is TGCGCCAGCAGCTTACCAGCGGGTTCCACAGATACGCAGTATTTT.

The genes are TRBV5-4 and TRBJ2-7; TRBD2 matches at 9 bases. V was pared by 5 bases and J by 7 bases, with 7 bases of the junction left unmatched. The CDR3 has 13 residues. The germline V gene has CDR1 SGHNT and CDR2 YYREEE (reference sequence). The CDR3 nucleotides are TGTGCCAGCAGAACGGGACTAGCAGGGGAGCAGTACTTC. Its protein is CASRTGLAGEQYF.